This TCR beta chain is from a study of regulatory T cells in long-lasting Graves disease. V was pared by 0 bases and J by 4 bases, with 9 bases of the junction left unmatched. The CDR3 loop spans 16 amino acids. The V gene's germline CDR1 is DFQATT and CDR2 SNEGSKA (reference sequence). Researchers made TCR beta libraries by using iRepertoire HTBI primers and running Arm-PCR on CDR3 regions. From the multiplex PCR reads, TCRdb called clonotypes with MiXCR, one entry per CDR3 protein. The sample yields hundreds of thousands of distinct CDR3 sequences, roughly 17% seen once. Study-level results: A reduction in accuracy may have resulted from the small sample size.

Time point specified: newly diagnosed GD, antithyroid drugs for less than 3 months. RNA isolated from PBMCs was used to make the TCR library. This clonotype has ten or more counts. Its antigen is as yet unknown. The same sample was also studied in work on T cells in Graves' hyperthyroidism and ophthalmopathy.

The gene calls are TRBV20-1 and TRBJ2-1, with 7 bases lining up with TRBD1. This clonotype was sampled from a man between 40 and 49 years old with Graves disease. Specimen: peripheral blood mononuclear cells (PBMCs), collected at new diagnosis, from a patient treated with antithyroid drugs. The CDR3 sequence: CSAREPIGTVYNEQFF. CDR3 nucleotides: TGCAGTGCTAGAGAACCGATCGGGACAGTATACAATGAGCAGTTCTTC.